This T cell receptor beta chain originates from a study of blood T cell repertoires in COVID-19. Turning to the study itself: Samples of COVID-19 (acute and convalescent) were obtained from the United States, Italy and Spain.

The data were produced by immunoSEQ multiplex PCR, yet TCRdb's version contains in-frame clones alone and is incomplete. The sample records about 52,000 clones, roughly 87% being singletons. The ends were cut back, 0 bases at V and 0 bases at J, with 7 bases in the middle. This CDR3 spans 15 amino acids. Germline CDR1 is SGDLS and CDR2 is YYNGEE. The source of this sequence is a human donor in a cohort sampled during active COVID-19. The chain recombines TRBV9 with TRBJ1-5; D perhaps matches TRBD1 (5 bases). Specimen: peripheral blood. The CDR3 loop is CASSVGQNSNQPQHF. The CDR3 region has the DNA TGTGCCAGCAGCGTAGGACAGAATAGCAATCAGCCCCAGCATTTT.